A single sample is the source of the 7 T cell receptor beta chains below, sequenced in a study of blood T cell repertoires in COVID-19. Sequenced by immunoSEQ multiplex PCR; TCRdb stores in-frame clones only, minus some. The sample shows 200,000 to 300,000 clones, 70% to 90% of them seen only once. The sequenced sample was peripheral blood. The receptor source for this set is a woman aged 60-70 years with COVID-19, enrolled during active disease.

This chain joins TRBV27 and TRBJ2-3, with D unclear. This CDR3 has 13 amino acids. With 6 bases removed from V and 5 bases from J, the gap between germline ends came to 12 bases. From germline, CDR1 is MNHEY and CDR2 SMNVEV (reference sequence). CDR3 residues: CASRRQRQDTQYF. CDR3 nucleotides: TGTGCCAGCAGGCGCCAGCGTCAAGATACGCAGTATTTT.

The chain combines TRBV6-5 with TRBJ1-2, with 7 bases that match TRBD1. From germline, CDR1 is MNHEY and CDR2 SVGAGI. The CDR3 has 15 residues. V was pared by 4 bases and J by 9 bases, with 14 bases of the junction left unmatched. The DNA of the CDR3 is TGTGCCAGCAGTTCCCCGGGACAGAATTACGGCCGCTACACCTTC. It is translated as CASSSPGQNYGRYTF.

The chain is built from TRBV11-3 and TRBJ2-2; no reliable D call. V gave up 4 bases and J gave up 1 base, with 10 bases separating them. Germline CDR1 is SGHNT and CDR2 is YENEEA. This CDR3 is 15 amino acids long. The CDR3 spells CASSSGPGNTGELFF. The CDR3 DNA sequence: TGTGCCAGCAGCTCCGGTCCGGGGAACACCGGGGAGCTGTTTTTT.

The V call is TRBV4-2, the J call TRBJ1-5; 7 nucleotides align to TRBD1. Germline CDR1 reads LGHNA; CDR2 reads YNFKEQ. The CDR3 extends over 18 amino acids. V lost 0 bases and J lost 1; bases outside the gene matches: 9. This CDR3 is CASSQDGGGGQSNQPQHF. The CDR3 region has the DNA TGTGCCAGCAGCCAAGATGGAGGGGGCGGACAGAGCAATCAGCCCCAGCATTTT.

V and J are TRBV11-1 and TRBJ2-1; perhaps TRBD2 as D (5 bases). The CDR3 is made up of 14 amino acids. Germline-derived CDR1 and CDR2 are SGHAT and FQDESV (reference sequence). The V gene lost 1 base and the J gene lost 2 bases, with 6 bases spanning the gap. In nucleotides, the CDR3 is TGTGCCAGCAGCTTAGTGAGGGCCTACAATGAGCAGTTCTTC. Its translation is CASSLVRAYNEQFF.

This sequence joins TRBV19 and TRBJ2-2, with 8 bases aligning to TRBD1. The CDR3 has 14 amino acids. Unmatched junction bases numbered 4, after V lost 5 bases and J lost 5 bases. CDR1 is LNHDA, CDR2 SQIVND, per germline (reference sequence). DNA of the CDR3: TGTGCCAGTAGTTTACAGGGGGAAACCGGGGAGCTGTTTTTT. Its protein is CASSLQGETGELFF.

This clone was seen a few times. This sequence joins TRBV5-1 and TRBJ2-7; 7 bases agree with TRBD1. V lost 3 bases and J lost 6; bases outside the gene matches: 9. This CDR3 region has 14 residues. Germline V gives CDR1 SGHRS, CDR2 YFSETQ. CDR3 loop: CASSSPRAGGEQYF. In nucleotides, the CDR3 is TGCGCCAGCAGCTCTCCCCGGGCAGGGGGCGAGCAGTACTTC.